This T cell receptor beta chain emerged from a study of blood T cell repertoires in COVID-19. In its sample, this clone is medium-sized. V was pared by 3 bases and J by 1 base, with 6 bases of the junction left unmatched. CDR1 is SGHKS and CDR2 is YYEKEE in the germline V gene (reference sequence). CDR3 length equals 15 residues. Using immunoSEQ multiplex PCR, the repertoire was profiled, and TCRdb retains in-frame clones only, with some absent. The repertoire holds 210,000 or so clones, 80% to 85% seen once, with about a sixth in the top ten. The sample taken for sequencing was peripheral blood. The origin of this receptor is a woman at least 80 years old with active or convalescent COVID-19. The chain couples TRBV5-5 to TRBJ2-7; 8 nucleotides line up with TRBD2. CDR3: CASSWSPGGSYEQYF. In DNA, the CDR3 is TGTGCCAGCAGCTGGTCTCCGGGAGGGTCCTACGAGCAGTACTTC.